Listed below are T cell receptor beta chains from one sample, sequenced in a study of cytomegalovirus exposure and HLA in healthy donors. Assay used: immunoSEQ multiplex PCR; TCRdb lists only in-frame clones, some missing. The table lists 87,000 or so clones, 77% of them singletons. The sample taken for sequencing was PBMCs. Receptors were obtained from a woman between 40 and 50 years old in good health and CMV-seronegative. Each CDR3 is given with its conserved first and last residue. The D gene is left open where the match is weak. The size of a clone is reported for some rows only, either as once, few or many, or as a class for expanded clones.

d_gene	j_gene	v_gene	abundance	CDR3aa	CDR3nt
TRBD1	TRBJ2-5	TRBV5-1	-	CASSLGQGAVETQYF	TGCGCCAGCAGCTTGGGGCAGGGGGCGGTAGAGACCCAGTACTTC
TRBD1	TRBJ2-7	TRBV5-1	-	CASSWGQGTYEQYF	TGCGCCAGCAGCTGGGGACAGGGGACTTACGAGCAGTACTTC
TRBD1	TRBJ1-2	TRBV6-5	-	CASSYSQGGGYGYTF	TGTGCCAGCAGTTACTCACAGGGGGGTGGCTATGGCTACACCTTC
TRBD2	TRBJ2-1	TRBV19	once	CASSRTSGSSYNEQFF	TGTGCCAGTAGCAGGACTAGCGGGAGCTCCTACAATGAGCAGTTCTTC
TRBD1	TRBJ1-5	TRBV19	-	CASSVMTGRYSNQPQHF	TGTGCCAGTAGCGTTATGACAGGGCGCTATAGCAATCAGCCCCAGCATTTT
TRBD1	TRBJ2-5	TRBV18	once	CASSLTGVQETQYF	TGTGCCAGCTCACTTACAGGGGTCCAAGAGACCCAGTACTTC
-	TRBJ1-1	TRBV2	-	CASSETGKTGEAFF	TGTGCCAGCAGTGAAACAGGGAAAACCGGGGAAGCTTTCTTT
-	TRBJ2-7	TRBV6-6	-	CASIRDSSSRRQYF	TGTGCCAGCATCAGGGACTCCTCGTCTCGAAGACAGTACTTC
-	TRBJ1-6	TRBV7-3	-	CASSPSSYNSPLHF	TGTGCCAGCAGCCCCTCGTCCTATAATTCACCCCTCCACTTT
TRBD2	TRBJ2-3	TRBV7-3	-	CASSASGGASDTQYF	TGTGCCAGCAGCGCTAGCGGGGGGGCTTCGGATACGCAGTATTTT
TRBD1	TRBJ1-5	TRBV4-1	-	CASSQRDREGSNQPQHF	TGCGCCAGCAGCCAACGGGACAGGGAGGGTTCCAATCAGCCCCAGCATTTT
-	TRBJ2-7	TRBV7-2	few	CASSLGRGKSSEQYF	TGTGCCAGCAGCTTAGGCAGGGGAAAATCAAGCGAGCAGTACTTC
-	TRBJ1-1	TRBV4-1	few	CASSQRVGGATEAFF	TGCGCCAGCAGCCAGAGGGTTGGAGGGGCCACTGAAGCTTTCTTT
TRBD2	TRBJ2-1	TRBV4-1	-	CASSQDLGPGTSGEQFF	TGCGCCAGCAGCCAAGATCTGGGCCCCGGGACTAGCGGCGAGCAGTTCTTC
-	TRBJ2-5	TRBV4-1	few	CASSRLLAQETQYF	TGCGCCAGCAGCCGCCTACTAGCTCAAGAGACCCAGTACTTC
-	TRBJ2-2	TRBV9	-	CASSVLGSPGELFF	TGTGCCAGCAGCGTTCTAGGCAGCCCCGGGGAGCTGTTTTTT
-	TRBJ1-5	TRBV19	-	CASRPPSTGTFNQPQHF	TGTGCCAGTAGACCTCCCTCTACAGGGACATTTAATCAGCCCCAGCATTTT
-	TRBJ2-3	TRBV29-1	-	CSVEVTKRDTQYF	TGCAGCGTTGAAGTCACTAAAAGGGATACGCAGTATTTT
-	TRBJ2-5	TRBV12-5	-	CASGLSDQKQGLQYF	TGTGCTAGTGGTTTGTCGGACCAGAAACAGGGTCTCCAGTACTTC
-	TRBJ2-3	TRBV29-1	-	CSVEVNTDTQYF	TGCAGCGTTGAAGTTAACACAGATACGCAGTATTTT
-	TRBJ1-1	TRBV6-6	-	CATTGVQAFF	TGTGCCACTACGGGGGTACAAGCTTTCTTT
-	TRBJ2-7	TRBV19	-	CASSTQQGYEQYF	TGTGCCAGTAGTACCCAACAGGGCTACGAGCAGTACTTC
-	TRBJ1-1	TRBV7-2	-	CASSLDGQGNTEAFF	TGTGCCAGCAGCTTAGACGGGCAGGGAAACACTGAAGCTTTCTTT
-	TRBJ1-1	TRBV19	-	CASSVGSTEAFF	TGTGCCAGTAGTGTAGGGAGCACTGAAGCTTTCTTT
TRBD2	TRBJ2-5	TRBV4-1	few	CASSQVSGGKTQYF	TGCGCCAGCAGCCAAGTGTCGGGAGGAAAGACCCAGTACTTC
TRBD2	TRBJ2-3	TRBV10-2	-	CACREVGSTDTQYF	TGCGCCTGCCGGGAGGTCGGTAGCACAGATACGCAGTATTTT
-	TRBJ1-1	TRBV7-9	-	CASSSSGRQPEAFF	TGTGCCAGCAGCTCCTCCGGAAGACAGCCTGAAGCTTTCTTT
-	TRBJ1-2	TRBV5-4	-	CASSGGRSYGYTF	TGTGCCAGCAGCGGAGGACGGTCATATGGCTACACCTTC
-	TRBJ1-1	TRBV4-2	-	CASSQVGGVVNTEAFF	TGTGCCAGCAGCCAAGTCGGCGGGGTGGTGAACACTGAAGCTTTCTTT
TRBD1	TRBJ2-5	TRBV5-8	-	CASSQRTGGWETQYF	TGTGCCAGCAGCCAACGGACAGGGGGGTGGGAGACCCAGTACTTC
TRBD2	TRBJ2-1	TRBV19	-	CASSMVLSGGGNEQFF	TGTGCCAGTAGTATGGTCCTTAGCGGGGGGGGCAATGAGCAGTTCTTC
-	TRBJ2-2	TRBV2	-	CASREEPRQIGRELFF	TGTGCCAGCAGAGAGGAACCCCGGCAAATCGGGAGGGAGCTGTTTTTT
TRBD1	TRBJ2-7	TRBV5-8	few	CASSSPHRGHYEQYF	TGTGCCAGCAGCTCTCCTCATAGGGGGCACTACGAGCAGTACTTC
-	TRBJ1-5	TRBV21-1	-	CAITLGQGNIRHQPQHF	TGTGCCATAACCCTCGGACAGGGGAATATCCGTCATCAGCCCCAGCATTTT
TRBD1	TRBJ1-5	TRBV19	-	CASSPAPVDRGGQPQHF	TGTGCCAGTAGTCCAGCCCCCGTCGACAGGGGGGGACAGCCCCAGCATTTT
TRBD1	TRBJ2-5	TRBV9	-	CASSVGTGAQETQYF	TGTGCCAGCAGCGTCGGGACAGGGGCCCAAGAGACCCAGTACTTC
-	TRBJ2-7	TRBV9	-	CASSGTTSNEQYF	TGTGCCAGCAGCGGGACTACTTCCAACGAGCAGTACTTC
TRBD1	TRBJ1-2	TRBV5-1	-	CASSSGQGGLEGYTF	TGCGCCAGCAGCTCGGGACAGGGTGGCTTAGAGGGCTACACCTTC
TRBD1	TRBJ1-4	TRBV7-9	-	CASSPPWGTAEKLFF	TGTGCCAGCAGCCCCCCTTGGGGGACAGCTGAAAAACTGTTTTTT
-	TRBJ1-1	TRBV5-1	-	CASSILTVNTEAFF	TGCGCCAGCAGCATCCTGACAGTGAACACTGAAGCTTTCTTT
-	TRBJ1-6	TRBV27	-	CASSLSGVGFALHF	TGTGCCAGCAGTTTATCAGGGGTGGGATTTGCCCTCCACTTT
-	TRBJ1-4	TRBV25-1	-	CASRFSGGANEKLFF	TGTGCCAGCAGATTCTCGGGGGGTGCTAATGAAAAACTGTTTTTT
-	TRBJ2-7	TRBV20-1	-	CSAPRGAEQYF	TGCAGTGCCCCCCGGGGGGCCGAGCAGTACTTC
-	TRBJ2-1	TRBV13	-	CASSLGGPNEQFF	TGTGCCAGCAGCTTAGGCGGTCCTAATGAGCAGTTCTTC
-	TRBJ1-2	TRBV15	-	CATSRAQAGYGYTF	TGTGCCACCAGCAGAGCACAGGCCGGCTATGGCTACACCTTC
-	TRBJ1-2	TRBV5-4	-	CASSDIEGGTYGYTF	TGTGCCAGCAGCGATATCGAGGGCGGTACCTATGGCTACACCTTC
-	TRBJ1-2	TRBV9	-	CASSQSLGQYYGYTF	TGTGCCAGCAGCCAGTCCCTAGGTCAGTACTATGGCTACACCTTC
-	TRBJ1-5	TRBV27	-	CASSFGGATNQPQHF	TGTGCCAGCAGTTTTGGGGGGGCCACCAATCAGCCCCAGCATTTT
TRBD1	TRBJ2-7	TRBV5-1	-	CASSGEQGADYEQYF	TGCGCCAGCAGCGGAGAACAGGGGGCGGACTACGAGCAGTACTTC
-	TRBJ1-1	TRBV7-6	-	CASSVQENTEAFF	TGTGCCAGCAGCGTACAGGAAAACACTGAAGCTTTCTTT
-	TRBJ2-6	TRBV19	-	CASSDWSPGANVLTF	TGTGCCAGTAGTGACTGGAGTCCTGGGGCCAACGTCCTGACTTTC
-	TRBJ1-5	TRBV27	-	CASSLLPGGNQPQHF	TGTGCCAGCAGTTTATTGCCAGGGGGCAATCAGCCCCAGCATTTT
-	TRBJ1-3	TRBV10-3	few	CAISPDSSGNTIYF	TGTGCCATCAGTCCGGACAGCTCTGGAAACACCATATATTTT
-	TRBJ2-1	TRBV5-1	-	CASSGGLSTFEQFF	TGCGCCAGCAGCGGCGGACTGTCGACCTTTGAGCAGTTCTTC
-	TRBJ1-6	TRBV6-5	-	CASSYLDSLNSPLHF	TGTGCCAGCAGTTACCTAGACAGCCTAAATTCACCCCTCCACTTT
-	TRBJ2-7	TRBV5-1	few	CASSWHPDSYEQYF	TGCGCCAGCAGTTGGCACCCTGACTCCTACGAGCAGTACTTC
TRBD1	TRBJ2-2	TRBV5-1	-	CASSPTGGLAGELFF	TGCGCCAGCAGCCCAACAGGGGGTCTGGCCGGGGAGCTGTTTTTT